This T cell receptor beta chain originates from a study of CD8+ T cells in alopecia areata. The sequencing template was cDNA reverse transcribed from extracted RNA. Measured with immunoSEQ multiplex PCR; TCRdb has only the in-frame clones, and not every one. In the table there are nearly 95,000 clones, about two thirds of which are singletons. This clone was seen a few times. Its matching antigen is unknown. General study results and limits: More clonal than normal scalp was lesional scalp, particularly alopecia totalis/universalis.

V gave up 3 bases and J gave up 7 bases, with 22 bases separating them. There are 17 residues in the CDR3. Germline V gene data show CDR1 as SEHNR and CDR2 as FQNEAQ (reference sequence). The sample's treatment: oral pan-JAK inhibitor, 5-10 mg twice daily. This chain uses TRBV7-9 with TRBJ1-5, with a possible D match to TRBD1 (5 bases). This clonotype originated in a human donor with alopecia areata. This specimen consisted of CD8+ T cells sorted from blood, obtained at week 44, from a patient treated with tofacitinib. Written as DNA, the CDR3 is TGTGCCAGCAGCTTGGAAGGAGGTCAGGGTGCAAGACAGCCCCAGCATTTT. Translating gives CASSLEGGQGARQPQHF. The full variable domain, completed using reference TRBV7-9 and TRBJ1-5, is DTGVSQNPRHKITKRGQNVTFRCDPISEHNRLYWYRQTLGQGPEFLTYFQNEAQLEKSRLLSDRFSAERPKGSFSTLEIQRTEQGDSAMYLCASSLEGGQGARQPQHFGDGTRLSIL.